The 14 T cell receptor beta chains reported below all come from one sample, sequenced in a study of cytomegalovirus exposure and HLA in healthy donors. The PCR contained 60 Vbeta and 13 Jbeta primers. TCRdb's copy holds only in-frame clones and misses some; the assay was immunoSEQ multiplex PCR. The sample consists of roughly 120,000 clones, around 82% of them appearing once. Sequences were obtained from PBMCs. These receptors originate from a man in his forties or fifties in good health and CMV-seronegative.

V is TRBV18 and J is TRBJ2-3; 8 bases agree with TRBD1. Germline CDR1 KGHSH, CDR2 LQKENI. There are 15 residues in the CDR3. After removal of 5 bases from V and 3 bases from J, the junction contained 7 bases not matched to a gene. CDR3 region: CASSLTGQATDTQYF. DNA of the CDR3: TGTGCCAGCTCATTAACGGGACAGGCGACAGATACGCAGTATTTT. Based on the CDR3 plus reference TRBV18 and TRBJ2-3, the full variable domain is NAGVMQNPRHLVRRRGQEARLRCSPMKGHSHVYWYRQLPEEGLKFMVYLQKENIIDESGMPKERFSAEFPKEGPSILRIQQVVRGDSAAYFCASSLTGQATDTQYFGPGTRLTVL.

The V gene is TRBV11-2, the J gene TRBJ2-7; 7 bases match TRBD2. Per the germline V gene, CDR1 is SGHAT and CDR2 is FQNNGV. The V and J ends lost 5 bases and 5 bases, in that order; junction bases with no gene match: 12. This CDR3 region has 15 residues. The chain's CDR3 is CASSPIRGRVNEQYF. The CDR3 nucleotides read TGTGCCAGCAGCCCCATTCGAGGGAGGGTTAACGAGCAGTACTTC.

The chain links TRBV29-1 to TRBJ1-1, with 9 bases lining up with TRBD1. The CDR3 loop spans 12 amino acids. The germline gives CDR1 SQVTM, CDR2 ANQGSEA. J was trimmed by 2 bases and V by 7 bases; bases with no gene match: 2. In DNA, the CDR3 is TGCAGCGCGGGACAGGGTAACACTGAAGCTTTCTTT. Residues: CSAGQGNTEAFF.

This chain uses TRBV27 with TRBJ2-7; a weak D match, TRBD2 (5 bases). Between the trimmed V and J ends, which lost 3 bases and 2 bases, there was a span of 8 bases. The CDR3 is 13 amino acids. CDR1 MNHEY and CDR2 SMNVEV come from the germline V gene (reference sequence). This chain's CDR3 is CASSLGETYEQYF. CDR3 nucleotide sequence: TGTGCCAGCAGTTTGGGAGAAACCTACGAGCAGTACTTC.

The chain carries TRBV5-1 and TRBJ2-3; D remains ambiguous. Trimming removed 1 base from V and 2 bases from J, with 5 bases in between. The CDR3 totals 13 residues. CDR1 is SGHRS and CDR2 is YFSETQ in the germline V gene. The CDR3 region is CASSLTVTDTQYF. As DNA, the CDR3 is TGCGCCAGCAGCTTGACAGTCACAGATACGCAGTATTTT.

A few counts support this clone. V is TRBV5-6 and J is TRBJ1-2; no firm D call. Trimming cost V 1 base and J 5 bases, with 15 bases left between them. The CDR3 sequence is 15 residues long. Germline V lookup: CDR1 SGHDT, CDR2 YYEEEE. The CDR3 region has the DNA TGTGCCAGCAGCTTGTCCACAGTTCCTCGGTATGGCTACACCTTC. It encodes CASSLSTVPRYGYTF.

This clone was recorded a few times. The CDR3 is CASSLNSEQYF. The CDR3 DNA follows: TGCGCCAGCAGCCTGAACAGCGAGCAGTACTTC. This rearrangement joins TRBV5-1 to TRBJ2-7; D ambiguous. The germline V gene has CDR1 SGHRS and CDR2 YFSETQ. CDR3 length: 11 amino acids. V was shortened by 4 bases and J by 6 bases, with 8 bases between the two germline ends. Full variable domain (missing parts from reference TRBV5-1 and TRBJ2-7): KAGVTQTPRYLIKTRGQQVTLSCSPISGHRSVSWYQQTPGQGLQFLFEYFSETQRNKGNFPGRFSGRQFSNSRSEMNVSTLELGDSALYLCASSLNSEQYFGPGTRLTVT.

The table lists this clone with a few counts. A read error may produce the germline difference seen at one junction end. The CDR3 spells CASSDKTGTYNEQFF. The CDR3 bases are TGTGCTAGCAGCGACAAGACAGGGACCTACAATGAGCAGTTCTTC. The chain is built from TRBV7-7 and TRBJ2-1; TRBD1 matches at 7 bases. Germline V gene lookup returns CDR1 SSHAT and CDR2 FNYEAQ (reference sequence). CDR3 size: 15 residues.

The V call is TRBV7-2, the J call TRBJ1-6, with 8 bases that match TRBD1. The CDR3 is 15 residues long. The V segment lost 1 base and the J segment 9 bases; nucleotides outside the gene matches: 5. Germline V lookup: CDR1 SGHTA, CDR2 FQGNSA. For the CDR3, the DNA is TGTGCCAGCAGCTTAGGGACAGGGATATTTTCACCCCTCCACTTT. It encodes CASSLGTGIFSPLHF.

V and J are TRBV7-8 and TRBJ2-7; a weak D match, TRBD2 (7 bases). The CDR3 consists of 17 residues. V was clipped by 5 bases and J by 1 base, with 21 bases between them. Germline CDR1 reads SGHVS; CDR2 reads FQNEAQ. Here the CDR3 DNA reads TGTGCCAGCAGCCAAGGGGGAACTAGCGAGACTTCCTACGAGCAGTACTTC. This translates into CASSQGGTSETSYEQYF.

The rearrangement joins TRBV4-2 to TRBJ2-7; D might be TRBD2 (5 bases). Germline V gives CDR1 LGHNA, CDR2 YNFKEQ. The CDR3 is 14 amino acids. The V end was cut by 0 bases, the J end by 1 base, with 7 bases between. For the CDR3, the DNA is TGTGCCAGCAGCCAAGACAGAGGGTCCTACGAGCAGTACTTC. Its protein is CASSQDRGSYEQYF.

The chain uses TRBV4-3 and TRBJ2-3; 9 bases match TRBD2. The germline V gene encodes CDR1 LGHNA and CDR2 YSLEER. The CDR3 loop spans 17 amino acids. The V gene end was trimmed by 0 bases and the J gene end by 1 base; junction bases not matched to a gene: 5. The CDR3 bases are TGCGCCAGCAGCCAAGAAATGGCGGGGGGGGGCACAGATACGCAGTATTTT. Its protein product is CASSQEMAGGGTDTQYF.

This clone was counted only a few times. An end of the junction differs from the germline gene, which may be a read error. The J gene is TRBJ2-1, the V gene TRBV7-7; 7 positions agree with TRBD1. Per germline, CDR1 SSHAT and CDR2 FNYEAQ (reference sequence). There are 13 residues in the CDR3. CDR3 nucleotides: TGTGCTAGCAGTTCCCGACAGGGCAGTGAGCAGTTCTTC. Protein product: CASSSRQGSEQFF.

The chain is built from TRBV5-1 and TRBJ1-4, with TRBD1 as a possible D gene (6 bases). Trimming took off 4 bases at V and 4 bases at J, with 17 bases between the two ends. Per germline, CDR1 SGHRS and CDR2 YFSETQ. The CDR3 totals 16 residues. DNA for the CDR3: TGCGCCAGCAGCCGCACCGGGGGGGCCGGTAATGAAAAACTGTTTTTT. Residues: CASSRTGGAGNEKLFF.